The clone carrying this T cell receptor beta chain has only a few counts. This entry is derived from a study of T cells after yellow fever vaccination. There are 17 residues in the CDR3. J lost 4 bases, V lost 0 bases, and 4 bases had no gene match. CDR1 is SGHRS, CDR2 YFSETQ, per germline. TCRdb passed the 5' RACE reads through MiXCR, listing each CDR3 protein once. The repertoire consists of around 530,000 distinct CDR3 sequences, with roughly a sixth occurring once and the leading ten covering roughly a sixth. V gene TRBV5-1 combines with J gene TRBJ2-3; 14 bases fit TRBD2. Material: PBMCs, obtained around 5 days after the first yellow fever vaccination. This TCR was recovered from a man in his late teens or twenties who received the YFV17D yellow fever vaccine. Written as DNA, the CDR3 is TGCGCCAGCAGCTTGGCCGGACTAGCGGGGGGCGCAGATACGCAGTATTTT. As protein: CASSLAGLAGGADTQYF.